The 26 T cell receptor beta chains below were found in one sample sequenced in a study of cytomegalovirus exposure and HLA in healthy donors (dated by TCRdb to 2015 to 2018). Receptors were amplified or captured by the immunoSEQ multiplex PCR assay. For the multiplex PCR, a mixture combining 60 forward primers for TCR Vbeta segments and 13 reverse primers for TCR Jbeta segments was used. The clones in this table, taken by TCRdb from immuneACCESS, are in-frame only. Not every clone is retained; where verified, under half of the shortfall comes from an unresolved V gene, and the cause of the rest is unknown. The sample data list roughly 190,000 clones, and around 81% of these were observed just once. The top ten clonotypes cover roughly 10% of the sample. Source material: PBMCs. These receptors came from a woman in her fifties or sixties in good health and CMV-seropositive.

Here the CDR3 reads CASSQDRGGYGETQYF. CDR3 DNA sequence: TGCGCCAGCAGCCAAGATAGAGGGGGTTACGGGGAGACCCAGTACTTC. The V and J genes are TRBV4-1 and TRBJ2-5; TRBD1 is a possible D gene (6 bases). Trimming took off 0 bases at V and 5 bases at J, with 16 bases between the two ends. Germline V lookup: CDR1 MGHRA, CDR2 YSYEKL. This CDR3 region has 16 residues.

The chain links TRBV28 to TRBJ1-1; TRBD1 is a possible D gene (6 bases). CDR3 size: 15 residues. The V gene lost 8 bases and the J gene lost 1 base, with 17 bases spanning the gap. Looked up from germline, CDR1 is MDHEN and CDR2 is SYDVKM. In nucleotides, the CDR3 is TGTGCCAGCCCACCCTCGTCAGGGGAGAACACTGAAGCTTTCTTT. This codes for CASPPSSGENTEAFF.

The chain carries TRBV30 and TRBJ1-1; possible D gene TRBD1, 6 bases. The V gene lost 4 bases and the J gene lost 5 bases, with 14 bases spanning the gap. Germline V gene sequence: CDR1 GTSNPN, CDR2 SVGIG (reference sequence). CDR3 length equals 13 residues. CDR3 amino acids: CAWKVKGGTEAFF. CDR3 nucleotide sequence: TGTGCCTGGAAGGTCAAAGGGGGAACTGAAGCTTTCTTT.

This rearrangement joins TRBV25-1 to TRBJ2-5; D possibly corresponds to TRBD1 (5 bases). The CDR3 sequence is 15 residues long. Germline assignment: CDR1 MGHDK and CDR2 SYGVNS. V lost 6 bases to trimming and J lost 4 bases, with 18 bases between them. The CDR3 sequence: CASRSDRDIRETQYF. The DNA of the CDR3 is TGTGCCAGCAGGTCAGACAGAGACATACGAGAGACCCAGTACTTC.

The CDR3 sequence is CASSSSSIGTDTQYF. CDR3 nucleotide sequence: TGCGCCAGCAGCTCGTCTAGCATCGGGACAGATACGCAGTATTTT. The chain uses TRBV5-1 and TRBJ2-3, with D perhaps matching TRBD2 (5 bases). This CDR3 is built from 15 residues. V was pared by 3 bases and J by 3 bases, with 14 bases between. In germline, CDR1 is SGHRS, CDR2 YFSETQ.

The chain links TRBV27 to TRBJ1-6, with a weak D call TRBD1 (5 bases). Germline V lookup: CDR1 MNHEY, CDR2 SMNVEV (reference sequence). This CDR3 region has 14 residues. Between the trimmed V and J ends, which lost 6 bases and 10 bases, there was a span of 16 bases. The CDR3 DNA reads TGTGCCAGCAGGGGAGAGGGACGGGGGTCACCCCTCCACTTT. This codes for CASRGEGRGSPLHF.

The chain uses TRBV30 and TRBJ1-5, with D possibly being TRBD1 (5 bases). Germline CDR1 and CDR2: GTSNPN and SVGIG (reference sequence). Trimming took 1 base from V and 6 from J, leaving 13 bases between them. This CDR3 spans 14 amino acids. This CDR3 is CAWSGQGRSQPQHF. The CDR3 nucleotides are TGTGCCTGGAGTGGGCAGGGCCGCAGTCAGCCCCAGCATTTT.

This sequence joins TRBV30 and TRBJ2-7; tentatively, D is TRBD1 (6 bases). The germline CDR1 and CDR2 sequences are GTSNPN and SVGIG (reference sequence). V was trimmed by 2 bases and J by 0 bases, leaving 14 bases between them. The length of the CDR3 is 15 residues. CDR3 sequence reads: CAWSLAQDSSYEQYF. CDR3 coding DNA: TGTGCCTGGAGTCTCGCCCAGGACAGCTCCTACGAGCAGTACTTC.

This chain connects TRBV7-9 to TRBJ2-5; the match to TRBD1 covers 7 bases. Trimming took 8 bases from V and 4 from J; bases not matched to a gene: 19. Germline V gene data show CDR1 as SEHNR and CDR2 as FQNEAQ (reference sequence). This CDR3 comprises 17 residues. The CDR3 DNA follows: TGTGCCAGCCGGCCCACCCGCGGCAGGGGGAAGGGAGAGACCCAGTACTTC. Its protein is CASRPTRGRGKGETQYF.

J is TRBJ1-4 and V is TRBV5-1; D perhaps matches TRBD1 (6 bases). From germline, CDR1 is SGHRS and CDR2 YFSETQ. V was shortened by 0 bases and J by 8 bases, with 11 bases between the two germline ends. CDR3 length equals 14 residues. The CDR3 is CASSLGTGLEKLFF. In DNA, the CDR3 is TGCGCCAGCAGCTTGGGTACAGGGTTAGAAAAACTGTTTTTT.

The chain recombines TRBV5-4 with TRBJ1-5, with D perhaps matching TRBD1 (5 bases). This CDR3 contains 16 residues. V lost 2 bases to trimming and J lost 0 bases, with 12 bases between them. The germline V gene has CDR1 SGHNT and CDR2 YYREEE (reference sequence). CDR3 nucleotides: TGTGCCAGCAGCTTTGGAGGGGCTGATAGCAATCAGCCCCAGCATTTT. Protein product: CASSFGGADSNQPQHF.

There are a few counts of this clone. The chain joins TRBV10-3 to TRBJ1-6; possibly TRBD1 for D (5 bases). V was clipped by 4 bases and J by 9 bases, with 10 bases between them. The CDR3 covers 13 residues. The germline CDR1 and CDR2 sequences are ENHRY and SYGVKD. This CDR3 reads CAISGQGSSPLHF. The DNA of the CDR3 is TGTGCCATCAGTGGGCAGGGAAGTTCACCCCTCCACTTT.

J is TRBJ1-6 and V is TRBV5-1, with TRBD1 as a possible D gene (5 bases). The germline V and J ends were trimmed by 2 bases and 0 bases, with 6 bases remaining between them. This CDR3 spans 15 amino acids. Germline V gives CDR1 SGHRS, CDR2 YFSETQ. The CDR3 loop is CASSFDSSYNSPLHF. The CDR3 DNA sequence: TGCGCCAGCAGCTTTGACAGCTCCTATAATTCACCCCTCCACTTT.

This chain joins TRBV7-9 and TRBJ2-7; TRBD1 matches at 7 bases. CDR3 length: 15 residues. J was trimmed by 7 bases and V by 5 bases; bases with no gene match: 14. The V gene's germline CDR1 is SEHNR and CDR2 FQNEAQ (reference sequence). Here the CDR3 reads CASSPNYDRAGEQYF. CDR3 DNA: TGTGCCAGCAGCCCCAATTATGACAGGGCAGGGGAGCAGTACTTC.

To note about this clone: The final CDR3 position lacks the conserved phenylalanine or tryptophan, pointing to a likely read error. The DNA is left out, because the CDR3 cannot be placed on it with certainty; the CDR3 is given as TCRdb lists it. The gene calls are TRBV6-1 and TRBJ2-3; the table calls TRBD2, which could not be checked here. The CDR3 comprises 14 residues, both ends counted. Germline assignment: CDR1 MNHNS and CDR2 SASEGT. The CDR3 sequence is CASSEIGSGGPGLG.

As DNA, the CDR3 is TGTGCCAGCAGTGAAGAGGTCAGGGGCTATGGCTACACCTTC. The encoded protein is CASSEEVRGYGYTF. The V gene is TRBV2, the J gene TRBJ1-2; D is perhaps TRBD1 (6 bases). The CDR3 contains 14 residues. With 1 base removed from V and 4 bases from J, the gap between germline ends came to 10 bases. The germline gives CDR1 SNHLY, CDR2 FYNNEI.

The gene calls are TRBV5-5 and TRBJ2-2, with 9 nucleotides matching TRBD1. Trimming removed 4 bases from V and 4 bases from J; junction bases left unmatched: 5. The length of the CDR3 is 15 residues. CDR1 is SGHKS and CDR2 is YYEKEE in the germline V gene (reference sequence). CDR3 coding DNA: TGTGCCAGCAGCCCCGGGACAGGGACCACCGGGGAGCTGTTTTTT. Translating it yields CASSPGTGTTGELFF.

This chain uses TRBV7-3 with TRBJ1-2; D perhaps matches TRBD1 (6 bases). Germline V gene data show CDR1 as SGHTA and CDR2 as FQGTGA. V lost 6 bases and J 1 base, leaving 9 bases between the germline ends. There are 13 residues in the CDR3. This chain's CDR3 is CASRQDSNYGYTF. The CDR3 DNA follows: TGTGCCAGCAGACAGGACAGTAACTATGGCTACACCTTC. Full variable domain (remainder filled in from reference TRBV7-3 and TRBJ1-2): GAGVSQTPSNKVTEKGKYVELRCDPISGHTALYWYRQSLGQGPEFLIYFQGTGAADDSGLPNDRFFAVRPEGSVSTLKIQRTERGDSAVYLCASRQDSNYGYTFGSGTRLTVV.

The DNA of the CDR3 is TGTGCCAGCAGCTTAGTTGGGGGGGGGAGCACAGATACGCAGTATTTT. Its translation is CASSLVGGGSTDTQYF. The V and J genes are TRBV7-9 and TRBJ2-3; TRBD2 aligns across 7 bases. Germline values: CDR1 SEHNR, CDR2 FQNEAQ (reference sequence). J lost 0 bases, V lost 1 base, and 4 bases had no gene match. The CDR3 sequence is 16 residues long. Combining the CDR3 with reference TRBV7-9 and TRBJ2-3 gives the whole variable domain DTGVSQNPRHKITKRGQNVTFRCDPISEHNRLYWYRQTLGQGPEFLTYFQNEAQLEKSRLLSDRFSAERPKGSFSTLEIQRTEQGDSAMYLCASSLVGGGSTDTQYFGPGTRLTVL.

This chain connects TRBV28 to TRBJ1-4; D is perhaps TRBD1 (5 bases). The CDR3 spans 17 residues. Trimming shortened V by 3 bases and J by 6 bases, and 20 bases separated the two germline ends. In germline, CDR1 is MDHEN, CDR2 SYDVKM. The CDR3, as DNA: TGTGCCAGCAGTTTCGTATACTCCCCCACCAGGGATGAAAAACTGTTTTTT. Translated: CASSFVYSPTRDEKLFF.

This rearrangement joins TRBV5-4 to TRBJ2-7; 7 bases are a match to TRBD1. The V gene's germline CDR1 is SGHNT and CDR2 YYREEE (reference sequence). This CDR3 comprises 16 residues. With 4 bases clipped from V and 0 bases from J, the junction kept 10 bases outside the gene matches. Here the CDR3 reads CASSPVRDSLSYEQYF. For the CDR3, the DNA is TGTGCCAGCAGCCCGGTTAGGGACAGCCTCTCCTACGAGCAGTACTTC.

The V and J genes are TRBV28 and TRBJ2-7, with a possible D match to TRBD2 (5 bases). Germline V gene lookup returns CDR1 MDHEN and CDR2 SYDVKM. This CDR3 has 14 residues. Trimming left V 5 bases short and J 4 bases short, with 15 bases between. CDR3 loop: CASSLILTGYEQYF. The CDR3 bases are TGTGCCAGCAGTCTAATACTGACGGGGTACGAGCAGTACTTC.

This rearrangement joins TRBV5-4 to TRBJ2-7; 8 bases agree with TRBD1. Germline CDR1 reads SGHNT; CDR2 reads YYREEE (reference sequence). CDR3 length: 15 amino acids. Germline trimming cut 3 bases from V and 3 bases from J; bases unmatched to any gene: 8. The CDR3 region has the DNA TGTGCCAGCAGCTGGACCGACAGGGGAATCTACGAGCAGTACTTC. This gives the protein CASSWTDRGIYEQYF.

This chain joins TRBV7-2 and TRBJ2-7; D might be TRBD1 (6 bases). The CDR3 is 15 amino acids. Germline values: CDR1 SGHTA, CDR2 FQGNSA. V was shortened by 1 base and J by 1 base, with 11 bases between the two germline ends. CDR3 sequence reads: CASSLVQGPSYEQYF. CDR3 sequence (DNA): TGTGCCAGCAGCTTAGTACAGGGACCATCCTACGAGCAGTACTTC. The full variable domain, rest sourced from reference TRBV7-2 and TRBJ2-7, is GAGVSQSPSNKVTEKGKDVELRCDPISGHTALYWYRQSLGQGLEFLIYFQGNSAPDKSGLPSDRFSAERTGGSVSTLTIQRTQQEDSAVYLCASSLVQGPSYEQYFGPGTRLTVT.

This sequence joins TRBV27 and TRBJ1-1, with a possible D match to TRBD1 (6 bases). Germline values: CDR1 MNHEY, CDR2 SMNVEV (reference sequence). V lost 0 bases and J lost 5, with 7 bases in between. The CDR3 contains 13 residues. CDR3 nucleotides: TGTGCCAGCAGTTTATCGAGGGGGACTGAAGCTTTCTTT. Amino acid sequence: CASSLSRGTEAFF.

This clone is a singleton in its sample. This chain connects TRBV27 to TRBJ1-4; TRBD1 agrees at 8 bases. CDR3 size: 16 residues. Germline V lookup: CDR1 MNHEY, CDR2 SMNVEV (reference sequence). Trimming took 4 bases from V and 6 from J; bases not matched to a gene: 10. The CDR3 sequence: CASSSQRTGIYEKLFF. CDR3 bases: TGTGCCAGCAGTTCCCAACGGACAGGGATCTATGAAAAACTGTTTTTT. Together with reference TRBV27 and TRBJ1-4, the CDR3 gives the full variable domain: EAQVTQNPRYLITVTGKKLTVTCSQNMNHEYMSWYRQDPGLGLRQIYYSMNVEVTDKGDVPEGYKVSRKEKRNFPLILESPSPNQTSLYFCASSSQRTGIYEKLFFGSGTQLSVL.